This T cell receptor (beta chain) was obtained from a study of T cell repertoires in cytomegalovirus infection. Across the study: Matching HLA type, along with CMV infection, was indicated by public TCR beta signatures.

Each CDR3 protein is one row after TCRdb ran MiXCR on the reads. The data contain around 450,000 distinct CDR3 sequences, about 11% of them singletons. Notes on the study in general: Identification of carriers of CMV plus the relevant HLA was performed using cumulative public TCR beta family frequency.

The CDR3 is 15 residues long. Trimming cost V 5 bases and J 5 bases; bases outside gene matches: 10. Germline V lookup: CDR1 MNHNY, CDR2 SVGAGI (reference sequence). This clonotype was detected only a few times. Its antigen is currently unknown. The genes are TRBV6-6 and TRBJ2-7, with 9 positions matching TRBD2. This clonotype was obtained from a human donor in good health (CMV status not recorded). Some clones in this sample may be carry-over from other donors' samples. The sequenced sample consisted of PBMCs. The CDR3 region has the DNA TGTGCCAGCAGTCCCCCGACTAGCGGCAGCCACGAGCAGTACTTC. Its protein is CASSPPTSGSHEQYF.